The 28 T cell receptor beta chains presented below share a single source sample, sequenced in a study of blood T cell repertoires in COVID-19. Assay: immunoSEQ multiplex PCR; the TCRdb copy retains only in-frame clones and omits some. The sample yields some 98,000 clones, 70% to 85% seen once. Sequencing was performed on peripheral blood. These TCRs come from a man aged 70-80 years with acute or convalescent COVID-19.

V is TRBV24-1 and J is TRBJ2-2; D not certain. V shed 4 bases and J shed 5 bases, with 10 bases lying between them. CDR1 KGHDR and CDR2 SFDVKD come from the germline V gene. The length of the CDR3 is 14 residues. The CDR3 DNA follows: TGTGCCACCAGTGACTCAGTGAATACCGGGGAGCTGTTTTTT. Encoded protein: CATSDSVNTGELFF.

The CDR3 coding sequence is TGTGCCAGCAGTCCCACCGGGACAGAATCACGAGAGCAGTACTTC. Translated: CASSPTGTESREQYF. The chain couples TRBV6-5 to TRBJ2-7; 7 nucleotides align to TRBD1. This CDR3 contains 15 residues. With V trimmed by 5 bases and J by 7 bases, 14 bases remained unmatched. Germline V lookup: CDR1 MNHEY, CDR2 SVGAGI.

In this sample, this clone turned up a few times. This chain links TRBV5-1 with TRBJ2-1, with D perhaps TRBD2 (6 bases). The CDR3 has 13 amino acids. Trimming shortened V by 0 bases and J by 8 bases, and 9 bases separated the two germline ends. Germline CDR1 and CDR2: SGHRS and YFSETQ. CDR3 sequence (DNA): TGCGCCAGCAGCTTGGTGGTAGCGGATGAGCAGTTCTTC. This codes for CASSLVVADEQFF.

V and J are TRBV10-3 and TRBJ1-2, with 8 bases identical to TRBD1. The J segment lost 4 bases and the V segment lost 5 bases, leaving 12 bases of the junction unmatched. CDR1 and CDR2 (germline): ENHRY, SYGVKD. This CDR3 comprises 16 residues. CDR3 coding DNA: TGTGCCATCAGTTATCAGTCGGGACAGGAGTCCTATGGCTACACCTTC. Its protein is CAISYQSGQESYGYTF.

The chain links TRBV5-5 to TRBJ1-3; 7 nucleotides line up with TRBD1. V was clipped by 4 bases and J by 0 bases; unmatched bases: 13. From germline, CDR1 is SGHKS and CDR2 YYEKEE (reference sequence). This CDR3 is 18 amino acids long. Here the CDR3 reads CASSPDGAGGFSGNTIYF. The CDR3 region has the DNA TGTGCCAGCAGCCCGGACGGGGCAGGGGGTTTCTCTGGAAACACCATATATTTT.

The CDR3 is CASSLGTTNSPLHF. The CDR3 DNA follows: TGTGCCAGCAGCTTAGGGACAACTAATTCACCCCTCCACTTT. The chain couples TRBV7-9 to TRBJ1-6; the D gene is possibly TRBD1 (5 bases). Trimming shortened V by 1 base and J by 6 bases, and 7 bases separated the two germline ends. Germline V gives CDR1 SEHNR, CDR2 FQNEAQ (reference sequence). The CDR3 runs 14 residues.

The chain uses TRBV28 and TRBJ2-2; D call uncertain. V lost 3 bases and J 5 bases, leaving 7 bases between the germline ends. Per the germline V gene, CDR1 is MDHEN and CDR2 is SYDVKM. The CDR3 extends over 13 amino acids. The CDR3 DNA reads TGTGCCAGCAGTTTTCCTCAGACCGGGGAGCTGTTTTTT. Amino acid sequence: CASSFPQTGELFF.

This sequence joins TRBV5-4 and TRBJ1-5; D gene ambiguous. The V end was cut by 4 bases, the J end by 4 bases, with 18 bases between. The germline V gene encodes CDR1 SGHNT and CDR2 YYREEE (reference sequence). The CDR3 has 16 residues. CDR3 region: CASSRGGRSPNQPQHF. CDR3 DNA sequence: TGTGCCAGCAGCCGGGGAGGGCGCAGTCCTAATCAGCCCCAGCATTTT.

The chain recombines TRBV6-6 with TRBJ2-1, with TRBD2 matching over 9 bases. The germline V gene has CDR1 MNHNY and CDR2 SVGAGI (reference sequence). V lost 2 bases and J lost 3; bases outside the gene matches: 5. The CDR3 is 16 residues long. CDR3 coding DNA: TGTGCCAGCAGTTACGAGCTAGCGGGACTCTACAATGAGCAGTTCTTC. As protein: CASSYELAGLYNEQFF.

The CDR3 region has the DNA TGTGCCTCCCGTGACAGCTTCTTCACCGGGGAGCTGTTTTTT. This encodes CASRDSFFTGELFF. This chain joins TRBV27 and TRBJ2-2; D perhaps matches TRBD1 (5 bases). CDR1 is MNHEY, CDR2 SMNVEV, per germline (reference sequence). V dropped 11 bases and J dropped 4 bases, with 17 bases sitting between them. The CDR3 has 14 residues.

The J gene is TRBJ1-4, the V gene TRBV19; D might be TRBD1 (5 bases). Germline V gene data show CDR1 as LNHDA and CDR2 as SQIVND (reference sequence). The germline V and J ends were trimmed by 5 bases and 2 bases, with 12 bases remaining between them. This CDR3 is built from 15 residues. The CDR3 coding sequence is TGTGCCAGTAGTCTTCCAGGGTTCACTAATGAAAAACTGTTTTTT. The encoded protein is CASSLPGFTNEKLFF.

The chain uses TRBV5-1 and TRBJ2-7, with 12 positions matching TRBD2. Germline V gene data show CDR1 as SGHRS and CDR2 as YFSETQ. Unmatched junction bases numbered 5, after V lost 0 bases and J lost 1 base. CDR3 length equals 17 residues. The CDR3 DNA follows: TGCGCCAGCAGCTTGGTCGCTAGCGGGGGGGTATCCTACGAGCAGTACTTC. Translated: CASSLVASGGVSYEQYF.

J is TRBJ2-2 and V is TRBV5-3; 9 bases agree with TRBD1. TRBV5-3 is recorded as an ORF, its role being uncertain. The CDR3 totals 16 residues. V trimming: 4 bases; J trimming: 6 bases; junction bases outside the gene matches: 10. The CDR3 nucleotides read TGTGCCAGAAGCCCCATAATAAACAGGGGGCCCGGGGAGCTGTTTTTT. Amino acids: CARSPIINRGPGELFF.

The V and J genes are TRBV28 and TRBJ1-5; 8 bases fit TRBD1. The CDR3 consists of 17 residues. Germline assignment: CDR1 MDHEN and CDR2 SYDVKM. V was clipped by 6 bases and J by 2 bases; unmatched bases: 12. CDR3 sequence reads: CASRDLLTGACNQPQHF. The CDR3, as DNA: TGTGCCAGCAGAGATCTATTGACAGGGGCCTGCAATCAGCCCCAGCATTTT.

The chain has TRBV18 and TRBJ1-2; possibly TRBD1 for D (6 bases). The CDR3 is 15 residues long. The V gene's germline CDR1 is KGHSH and CDR2 LQKENI. Trimming cost V 3 bases and J 0 bases, with 11 bases left between them. The CDR3 DNA is TGTGCCAGCTCACCGGAACAGGGAGCTAACTATGGCTACACCTTC. It translates to CASSPEQGANYGYTF.

This clone has a single count. The rearrangement links TRBV28 to TRBJ2-5; 8 bases agree with TRBD2. CDR1 and CDR2 (germline): MDHEN, SYDVKM. The junction had 9 bases not matched to a gene; V was cut back by 4 bases and J by 2 bases. CDR3 length: 16 amino acids. This chain's CDR3 is CASSSPRSGRQETQYF. DNA of the CDR3: TGTGCCAGCAGTTCCCCCAGGAGCGGGAGACAAGAGACCCAGTACTTC.

The rearrangement uses TRBV18 and TRBJ2-6; 10 bases align to TRBD1. CDR1 KGHSH and CDR2 LQKENI come from the germline V gene. CDR3 size: 18 residues. Trimming cost V 5 bases and J 0 bases; bases outside gene matches: 7. CDR3 protein: CASSFRDRGSSGANVLTF. CDR3 bases: TGTGCCAGCTCATTCCGGGACAGGGGTAGCTCTGGGGCCAACGTCCTGACTTTC.

The chain carries TRBV7-8 and TRBJ2-7; 8 bases agree with TRBD1. The CDR3 is 14 residues long. Trimming removed 4 bases from V and 4 bases from J; junction bases left unmatched: 6. Germline values: CDR1 SGHVS, CDR2 FQNEAQ. The CDR3 coding sequence is TGTGCCAGCAGCTCAGGGGGCGGCTTGTACGAGCAGTACTTC. Translated: CASSSGGGLYEQYF.

The chain is built from TRBV30 and TRBJ2-7; TRBD1 might be the D (6 bases). Per the germline V gene, CDR1 is GTSNPN and CDR2 is SVGIG (reference sequence). The length of the CDR3 is 14 residues. V shed 2 bases and J shed 4 bases, with 15 bases lying between them. The CDR3 here is CAWSSGGAKYEQYF. Here the CDR3 DNA reads TGTGCCTGGAGTTCTGGGGGCGCTAAGTACGAGCAGTACTTC.

This sequence joins TRBV28 and TRBJ2-1; the D is unclear. V was cut by 6 bases and J by 0 bases, with 15 bases left in between. Germline assignment: CDR1 MDHEN and CDR2 SYDVKM. This CDR3 contains 16 residues. The CDR3 spells CASRTPHTRSYNEQFF. The DNA of the CDR3 is TGTGCCAGCAGAACTCCCCATACCCGCTCCTACAATGAGCAGTTCTTC.

V and J are TRBV28 and TRBJ1-2; no reliable D call. This CDR3 region has 14 residues. Between the trimmed V and J ends, which lost 4 bases and 7 bases, there was a span of 16 bases. The germline CDR1 and CDR2 sequences are MDHEN and SYDVKM. The CDR3 loop reads CASSSSQVLLGYTF. The CDR3 nucleotides read TGTGCCAGCAGTTCATCCCAGGTGCTACTTGGCTACACCTTC.

Details on this clone: Other DNA sequences in this specimen translate into the identical CDR3. The chain joins TRBV24-1 to TRBJ1-5; perhaps TRBD1 as D (6 bases). The CDR3 consists of 14 residues. V gave up 5 bases and J gave up 1 base, with 8 bases separating them. Germline V lookup: CDR1 KGHDR, CDR2 SFDVKD. This CDR3 reads CATSGTVSNQPQHF. CDR3 coding DNA: TGTGCCACCAGTGGGACAGTCAGCAATCAGCCCCAGCATTTT.

The chain has TRBV18 and TRBJ2-7; maybe TRBD2 (5 bases). CDR1 and CDR2 (germline): KGHSH, LQKENI. V lost 3 bases to trimming and J lost 2 bases, with 8 bases between them. The CDR3 is made up of 13 amino acids. In nucleotides, the CDR3 is TGTGCCAGCTCACCGGGAGATACCTACGAGCAGTACTTC. Protein sequence: CASSPGDTYEQYF.

The chain is built from TRBV5-4 and TRBJ2-3; perhaps TRBD1 as D (5 bases). Germline CDR1 is SGHNT and CDR2 is YYREEE (reference sequence). Trimming removed 4 bases at V and 2 bases at J, with 11 bases between. The CDR3 extends over 14 amino acids. CDR3 nucleotides: TGTGCCAGCAGCGAAGGCAGGGACACAGATACGCAGTATTTT. Its protein product is CASSEGRDTDTQYF.

This rearrangement joins TRBV6-1 to TRBJ1-3; unclear D gene. Between the trimmed V and J ends, which lost 3 bases and 0 bases, there was a span of 9 bases. Germline CDR1 reads MNHNS; CDR2 reads SASEGT. The CDR3 loop spans 15 amino acids. The CDR3: CASSEWWPSGNTIYF. As DNA, the CDR3 is TGTGCCAGCAGTGAGTGGTGGCCCTCTGGAAACACCATATATTTT.

The chain links TRBV5-8 to TRBJ2-2; D gene ambiguous. V was clipped by 2 bases and J by 1 base, with 3 bases between them. Germline CDR1 SGHTS, CDR2 YDEGEE. The CDR3 consists of 13 residues. CDR3: CASSFRNTGELFF. CDR3 DNA sequence: TGTGCCAGCAGCTTCAGGAACACCGGGGAGCTGTTTTTT.

This chain joins TRBV5-6 and TRBJ2-1; 13 nucleotides line up with TRBD2. Germline V CDR1 and CDR2: SGHDT, YYEEEE. With V trimmed by 4 bases and J by 4 bases, 5 bases remained unmatched. The CDR3 covers 16 residues. The CDR3 DNA is TGTGCCAGCAGCAAGGGACTAGCGGGACAATACAATGAGCAGTTCTTC. It yields the protein CASSKGLAGQYNEQFF. The full variable domain, in which reference TRBV5-6 and TRBJ2-1 provide the parts outside the CDR3, is DAGVTQSPTHLIKTRGQQVTLRCSPKSGHDTVSWYQQALGQGPQFIFQYYEEEERQRGNFPDRFSGHQFPNYSSELNVNALLLGDSALYLCASSKGLAGQYNEQFFGPGTRLTVL.

This sequence joins TRBV27 and TRBJ1-5; 8 nucleotides match TRBD1. CDR1 and CDR2 (germline): MNHEY, SMNVEV (reference sequence). This CDR3 is 15 amino acids long. V was clipped by 2 bases and J by 10 bases; unmatched bases: 10. The CDR3 nucleotides are TGTGCCAGCAGTTTAAACCAGGGGGCGGTTGAACCCCAGCATTTT. Its protein product is CASSLNQGAVEPQHF.